The clone carrying this T cell receptor beta chain has more than one count but fewer than ten. Its antigen is currently unknown. CDR1 is SGHTA, CDR2 FQGTGA, per germline. The junction had 7 bases not matched to a gene; V was cut back by 5 bases and J by 2 bases. CDR3 length: 15 residues. This entry belongs to a study of early T cells in non-severe SARS-CoV-2 infection. Background on the study: Sequencing input comprised bulk RNA from unsorted whole blood; chain pairing was not available.

Study-level results: Reliance on VDJdb matching favored anti-spike CD8 responses; private and CD4 specificities were missed.

Molecules of cDNA were individually given unique molecular identifiers that were attached to them. One entry per CDR3 protein results from TCRdb running MiXCR on the 5' RACE reads. The sample carries under 85,000 distinct CDR3 sequences, 12% recorded once. The sample consisted of whole blood, taken at baseline. This chain links TRBV7-3 with TRBJ2-3, with 7 bases that match TRBD2. The sequence derives from an adult who was a healthcare worker with PCR-confirmed SARS-CoV-2 infection or an uninfected control (not recorded which). The donor label of this sample is uncertain. CDR3: CASSVTGTITDTQYF. The CDR3 DNA sequence: TGTGCCAGCAGCGTGACCGGGACTATCACAGATACGCAGTATTTT.